This T cell receptor (beta chain) was sequenced during a study of a mutant IDH1 vaccine in newly diagnosed glioma. Study-wide background: Beginning 4-6 weeks after radiotherapy alone, or with temozolomide cycles, vaccination took place. Before enrollment, patients got radiotherapy alone, temozolomide alone, or mostly the combination. V12 corresponded to week 35 and V13 to week 47.

Turning to this clone: Its target is not known.

Described time point: week 35, safety follow-up. Vaccination used 300 ug of mutant IDH1 20-mer peptide per dose, with topical imiquimod. The vaccination schedule gave patients eight doses in weeks 1, 3, 5, 7, 11, 15, 19 and 23. This CDR3 has 15 amino acids. CDR1 and CDR2 (germline): MNHEY, SMNVEV (reference sequence). This table comes from immunoSEQ multiplex PCR, and its TCRdb copy is limited to in-frame clones, with some not included. Among about 60,000 clones listed, approximately 80% were seen once. Sequenced material: PBMCs, taken from a glioma patient whose treatment included an IDH1 peptide vaccine. V gene TRBV27 combines with J gene TRBJ2-5, with 7 bases aligning to TRBD2. The DNA end favors TRBJ2-7, so the J call may be wrong. This TCR came from a middle-aged man with glioma. CDR3 amino acids: CASSLSPAGNYEQYF. CDR3 coding DNA: TGTGCCAGCAGTTTATCCCCAGCGGGGAACTACGAGCAGTACTTC.